Listed below are T cell receptor beta chains from one sample, sequenced in a study of identical twins. Via MiXCR, TCRdb re-called the 5' RACE reads, giving one row per CDR3 protein. The sample lists hundreds of thousands of distinct CDR3 sequences; 12% were seen once. This same sample was also taken into another study, of yellow fever vaccine responses in identical twins.

The sequenced sample was CD8+ T cells sorted from blood. Receptor source: a woman aged 18-29 years in good health. Both conserved end residues are part of each CDR3. D genes are given only for firm matches. Expanded clones get a size class; other rows say once, few or many, or leave the size out.

length,size,V,J,D,DNA,CDR3
16,NA,TRBV2,TRBJ2-5,NA,TGTGCCAGCAGCGTGGGTGGAATAGAACTACAAGAGACCCAGTACTTC,CASSVGGIELQETQYF
12,many,TRBV20-1,TRBJ1-1,TRBD1,TGCAGTGCTAGAACAGGGGAAACTGAAGCTTTCTTT,CSARTGETEAFF
14,NA,TRBV2,TRBJ2-5,NA,TGTGCCAGCAGGGGGGGTTTGGGCCAAGAGACCCAGTACTTC,CASRGGLGQETQYF
14,NA,TRBV28,TRBJ2-7,NA,TGTGCCAGCAGTTTATTGCCAGGGGCGGACGAGCAGTACTTC,CASSLLPGADEQYF
16,many,TRBV5-1,TRBJ1-1,TRBD1,TGCGCCAGCAGTCTGCGGACAGGGGGCTTGAACACTGAAGCTTTCTTT,CASSLRTGGLNTEAFF
15,NA,TRBV27,TRBJ2-7,TRBD2,TGTGCCAGCAGTCGGTCTATTGGGGAGGGCTACGAGCAGTACTTC,CASSRSIGEGYEQYF
14,many,TRBV27,TRBJ2-3,NA,TGTGCCAGCAGTTTAGGGGGGCGCAGGGATACGCAGTATTTT,CASSLGGRRDTQYF
16,few,TRBV18,TRBJ2-7,NA,TGTGCCAGCTCACCTGCTGAGGCGACGTATCTCCACGAGCAGTACTTC,CASSPAEATYLHEQYF
15,few,TRBV2,TRBJ2-2,NA,TGTGCCAGCAGTAATTCGCGGGGTAGAACCGGGGAGCTGTTTTTT,CASSNSRGRTGELFF
13,NA,TRBV12-3/TRBV12-4,TRBJ1-6,NA,TGTGCCAGCAGTTTAGGCGGGGATTCACCCCTCCACTTT,CASSLGGDSPLHF
17,NA,TRBV7-7,TRBJ2-1,NA,TGTGCCAGCAGCAACATACAGGGGGAGGGTGCCCCGCAAGAGCAGTTCTTC,CASSNIQGEGAPQEQFF
13,many,TRBV12-3/TRBV12-4,TRBJ1-5,NA,TGTGCCTCTCAGTTGGGAAGCAATCAGCCCCAGCATTTT,CASQLGSNQPQHF
15,few,TRBV6-5,TRBJ2-5,NA,TGTGCCAGCAGTTACTCAGGGGTCGGGGGAGAGACCCAGTACTTC,CASSYSGVGGETQYF
14,many,TRBV12-3/TRBV12-4,TRBJ2-3,NA,TGTGCCAGCAGTTTCAGGTCTAGTACAGATACGCAGTATTTT,CASSFRSSTDTQYF
13,few,TRBV12-3/TRBV12-4,TRBJ2-1,NA,TGTGCCAGCCGTCTAATCAGCACGAATGAGCAGTTCTTC,CASRLISTNEQFF
15,many,TRBV20-1,TRBJ2-7,NA,TGCAGTGCTAGATCCGAGGATCCCCCCTCCTACGAGCAGTACTTC,CSARSEDPPSYEQYF
13,NA,TRBV15,TRBJ2-4,NA,TGTGCCACCGCGAGAATAGCCAAAAACATTCAGTACTTC,CATARIAKNIQYF
15,many,TRBV7-6,TRBJ2-1,NA,TGTGCCAGCAGCTTCACAGGGAGCCCCTACAATGAGCAGTTCTTC,CASSFTGSPYNEQFF
15,few,TRBV12-3/TRBV12-4,TRBJ2-4,TRBD1,TGTGCCAGCAGCGGACAGGGCCGGGCCAAAAACATTCAGTACTTC,CASSGQGRAKNIQYF
11,few,TRBV11-2,TRBJ1-1,TRBD1,TGTGCCAGCAGCGTGGGACAGGGGGCTTTCTTT,CASSVGQGAFF
16,many,TRBV12-3/TRBV12-4,TRBJ2-1,TRBD1,TGTGCCAGCAGAACCCTAACACGGACAGGGCTGGGTGAGCAGTTCTTC,CASRTLTRTGLGEQFF
18,few,TRBV4-1,TRBJ2-4,NA,TGCGCCAGCAGTCAGCGCGAGACAAGCGAGGTTGGCAAAAACATTCAGTACTTC,CASSQRETSEVGKNIQYF
14,many,TRBV9,TRBJ2-3,NA,TGTGCCAGCAGCGTAGAGTCCTCCACAGATACGCAGTATTTT,CASSVESSTDTQYF
15,NA,TRBV3-1,TRBJ1-1,TRBD1,TGTGCCAGCAGCCATTCGGGACAGGGGGCGCCTGAAGCTTTCTTT,CASSHSGQGAPEAFF
16,few,TRBV7-9,TRBJ2-3,TRBD2,TGTGCCAGCAGCTTGCAGCGGGGTGGAGGCACAGATACGCAGTATTTT,CASSLQRGGGTDTQYF
13,NA,TRBV7-9,TRBJ1-1,NA,TGTGCCAGCAGCTCGGAAGAGAACACTGAAGCTTTCTTT,CASSSEENTEAFF
14,few,TRBV4-1,TRBJ2-7,TRBD2,TGCGCCAGCAGCCGGGGGACTAGCGGAAACGAGCAGTACTTC,CASSRGTSGNEQYF
15,NA,TRBV29-1,TRBJ2-1,TRBD2,TGCAGCGTTGAAATAGCGGGGGCCTCTTACAATGAGCAGTTCTTC,CSVEIAGASYNEQFF
18,NA,TRBV7-6,TRBJ2-1,NA,TGTGCCAGCAGCTTAAGGGGGGGGCCGGGTTCGACCTACAATGAGCAGTTCTTC,CASSLRGGPGSTYNEQFF
15,few,TRBV27,TRBJ2-2,TRBD1,TGTGCCAGCCAATCGGGACAGGGTTCCGCCGGGGAGCTGTTTTTT,CASQSGQGSAGELFF
15,NA,TRBV5-6,TRBJ2-1,NA,TGTGCCAGCAGCTTGGGGGACACTGTTTACAATGAGCAGTTCTTC,CASSLGDTVYNEQFF
14,NA,TRBV29-1,TRBJ2-7,TRBD1,TGCAGCGATACCAGGGACAGGGCGGACAACGAGCAGTACTTC,CSDTRDRADNEQYF
18,few,TRBV6-5,TRBJ2-1,TRBD1,TGTGCCAGCAGTTACCGATACCGTGTGACAGGGGACTACAATGAGCAGTTCTTC,CASSYRYRVTGDYNEQFF
15,NA,TRBV2,TRBJ2-5,TRBD1,TGTGCCAGCAGTGATCGAGAGACAGGGGAAGAGACCCAGTACTTC,CASSDRETGEETQYF
11,many,TRBV28,TRBJ2-7,NA,TGTGCCAGCAGCAACACCTGGAAGCAGTACTTC,CASSNTWKQYF
20,NA,TRBV7-6,TRBJ2-5,NA,TGTGCCAGCAGCTTAGGGCCCCCCGAGTCGGTGAAGGGTAGACAAGAGACCCAGTACTTC,CASSLGPPESVKGRQETQYF
11,many,TRBV29-1,TRBJ1-2,TRBD1,TGCAGCGTTGCCAGGGGGGATGGCTACACCTTC,CSVARGDGYTF
15,few,TRBV10-3,TRBJ2-3,TRBD2,TGTGCCATCAGTGCCAGGACTAGCGGCACAGATACGCAGTATTTT,CAISARTSGTDTQYF
14,many,TRBV5-5,TRBJ2-5,NA,TGTGCCAGCAGCTTGGGCGCAGGGAAGGCGACCCAGTACTTC,CASSLGAGKATQYF
11,many,TRBV12-3/TRBV12-4,TRBJ1-1,NA,TGTGCCAGCAGACAAGGGTATGAAGCTTTCTTT,CASRQGYEAFF
18,NA,TRBV6-1,TRBJ2-6,TRBD1,TGTGCCAGCAGTACCTTTAGGGGGCCCAGCTCTGGGGCCAACGTCCTGACTTTC,CASSTFRGPSSGANVLTF
13,many,TRBV2,TRBJ1-5,TRBD1,TGTGCCAGCAGTGGGGACAGCTATCAGCCCCAGCATTTT,CASSGDSYQPQHF
18,NA,TRBV20-1,TRBJ2-7,NA,TGCAGTGCTGGGGGGAGAGGGGGCCCGTCGGACTTCACCTACGAGCAGTACTTC,CSAGGRGGPSDFTYEQYF
13,few,TRBV4-1,TRBJ2-1,NA,TGCGCCAGCAGCCAGGGGTGGGGCAATGAGCAGTTCTTC,CASSQGWGNEQFF
16,few,TRBV28,TRBJ2-3,TRBD2,TGTGCCAGCAGCGAATGGAGGACGGGGGGACCAGATACGCAGTATTTT,CASSEWRTGGPDTQYF
14,few,TRBV6-2/TRBV6-3,TRBJ2-1,NA,TGTGCCAGCAAAACAAGACCTGTCTACAATGAGCAGTTCTTC,CASKTRPVYNEQFF
18,NA,TRBV28,TRBJ2-2,TRBD2,TGTGCCAGCAGCCGAGACACTAGCGGATACGCGAACACCGGGGAGCTGTTTTTT,CASSRDTSGYANTGELFF
13,NA,TRBV28,TRBJ2-4,NA,TGTGCCAGCAGTTTACAAGACTCCGGCATTCAGTACTTC,CASSLQDSGIQYF
14,NA,TRBV7-9,TRBJ2-1,NA,TGTGCCAACAGCTTAGCCGGGACTTACAATGAGCAGTTCTTC,CANSLAGTYNEQFF
13,few,TRBV20-1,TRBJ2-2,NA,TGCAGTGCTAGAGTAGCGAACACCGGGGAGCTGTTTTTT,CSARVANTGELFF
14,NA,TRBV6-5,TRBJ2-2,NA,TGTGCCAGCAGTTGGGGGCAGGCCACCGGGGAGCTGTTTTTT,CASSWGQATGELFF
14,NA,TRBV2,TRBJ1-4,NA,TGTGCCAGCAGTGACCCGACGATCCGGGAAAAACTGTTTTTT,CASSDPTIREKLFF
14,NA,TRBV5-1,TRBJ2-1,NA,TGCGCCAGCAGGGTTCTAGGTTCCTACAATGAGCAGTTCTTC,CASRVLGSYNEQFF
15,NA,TRBV9,TRBJ2-1,NA,TGTGCCAGCAGCGTAGCGGCAACCTCCTACAATGAGCAGTTCTTC,CASSVAATSYNEQFF
15,few,TRBV10-3,TRBJ1-5,TRBD1,TGTGCCATCAGTGAGTCGGGACAGGGGAATCAGCCCCAGCATTTT,CAISESGQGNQPQHF
13,many,TRBV6-6,TRBJ1-5,NA,TGTGCCGGGGCGGAGGGCGAGAGTCAGCCCCAGCATTTT,CAGAEGESQPQHF
17,NA,TRBV24-1,TRBJ2-7,TRBD2,TGTGCCACCAGTGCCCCGATTCCGGGACTAGCGGTCTACGAGCAGTACTTC,CATSAPIPGLAVYEQYF
16,many,TRBV5-1,TRBJ2-5,NA,TGCGCCAGCAGCTTGTTCCCAGGGGAAGCTCGAGAGACCCAGTACTTC,CASSLFPGEARETQYF